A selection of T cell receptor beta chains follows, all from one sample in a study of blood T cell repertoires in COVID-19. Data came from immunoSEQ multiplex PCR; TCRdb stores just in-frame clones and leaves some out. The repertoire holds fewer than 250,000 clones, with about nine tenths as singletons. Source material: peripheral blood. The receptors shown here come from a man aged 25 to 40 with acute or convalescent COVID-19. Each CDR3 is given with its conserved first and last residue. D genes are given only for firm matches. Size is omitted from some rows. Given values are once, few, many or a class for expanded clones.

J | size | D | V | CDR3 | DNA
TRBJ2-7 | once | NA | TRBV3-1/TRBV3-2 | CASSPRLLSSSYEQYF | TGTGCCAGCAGCCCCCGACTCCTTTCAAGCTCCTACGAGCAGTACTTC
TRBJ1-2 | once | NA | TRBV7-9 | CASSLDIYGYTF | TGTGCCAGCAGCCTGGACATCTATGGCTACACCTTC
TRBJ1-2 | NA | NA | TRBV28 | CASSFRGLGYTF | TGTGCCAGCAGTTTTCGAGGGCTTGGCTACACCTTC
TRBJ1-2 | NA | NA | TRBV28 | CASSPQGGRLYGYTF | TGTGCCAGCAGTCCACAAGGCGGTAGACTCTATGGCTACACCTTC
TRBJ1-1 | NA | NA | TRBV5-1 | CASSRGTDGNTEAFF | TGCGCCAGCAGCCGGGGGACTGACGGGAACACTGAAGCTTTCTTT
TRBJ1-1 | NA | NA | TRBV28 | CASSWGGNLEAFF | TGTGCCAGCAGTTGGGGAGGAAACCTTGAAGCTTTCTTT
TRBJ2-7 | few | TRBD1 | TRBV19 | CATRDRGYEQYF | TGTGCCACAAGGGACAGGGGCTACGAGCAGTACTTC
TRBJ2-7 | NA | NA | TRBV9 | CASSGDGSSYEQYF | TGTGCCAGCAGCGGGGACGGGAGCTCCTACGAGCAGTACTTC
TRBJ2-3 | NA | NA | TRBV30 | CAWASFGVSTDTQYF | TGTGCCTGGGCCAGCTTCGGGGTAAGCACAGATACGCAGTATTTT
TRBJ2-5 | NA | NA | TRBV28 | CAATGGVWAQETQYF | TGTGCCGCCACGGGCGGGGTTTGGGCCCAAGAGACCCAGTACTTC
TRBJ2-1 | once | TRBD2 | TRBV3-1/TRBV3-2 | CASSRGLAGPDNEQFF | TGTGCCAGCAGCAGGGGACTAGCGGGACCCGACAATGAGCAGTTCTTC
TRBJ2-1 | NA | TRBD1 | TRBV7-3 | CASSFQGAPPYNEQFF | TGTGCCAGCAGTTTTCAGGGGGCCCCACCATACAATGAGCAGTTCTTC
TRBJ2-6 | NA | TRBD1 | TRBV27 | CASSSGGSGANVLTF | TGTGCCAGCAGTTCAGGGGGCTCTGGGGCCAACGTCCTGACTTTC
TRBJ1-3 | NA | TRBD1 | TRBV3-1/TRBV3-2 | CASSHSRGTGNTIYF | TGTGCCAGCAGCCACTCCAGGGGGACTGGAAACACCATATATTTT
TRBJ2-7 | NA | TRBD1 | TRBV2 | CASGGQGSYEQYF | TGTGCCAGCGGGGGACAGGGTTCCTACGAGCAGTACTTC
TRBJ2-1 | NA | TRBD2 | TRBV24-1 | CATSDPGLASYNEQFF | TGTGCCACCAGTGACCCGGGACTAGCGTCCTACAATGAGCAGTTCTTC
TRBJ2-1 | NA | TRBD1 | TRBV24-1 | CATSIGPPGQGYEQFF | TGTGCCACCAGTATAGGTCCTCCGGGACAGGGGTATGAGCAGTTCTTC
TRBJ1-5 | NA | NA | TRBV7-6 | CASSLDAGNQPQHF | TGTGCCAGCAGCTTAGATGCGGGCAATCAGCCCCAGCATTTT
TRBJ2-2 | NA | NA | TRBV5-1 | CASSSYQGTGELFF | TGCGCCAGCAGCTCATACCAGGGGACCGGGGAGCTGTTTTTT
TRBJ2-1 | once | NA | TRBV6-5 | CASSWDTLKGNEQFF | TGTGCCAGCAGTTGGGACACCCTTAAGGGAAATGAGCAGTTCTTC
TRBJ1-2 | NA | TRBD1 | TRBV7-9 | CASSSGQGGYTF | TGTGCCAGCAGCTCTGGACAGGGTGGCTACACCTTC
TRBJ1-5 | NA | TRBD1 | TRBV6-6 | CASSPTQDRVRNQPQHF | TGTGCCAGCAGTCCCACTCAAGACAGGGTTCGCAATCAGCCCCAGCATTTT
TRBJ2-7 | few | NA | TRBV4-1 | CASSQGPVRENVAYEQYF | TGCGCCAGCAGCCAGGGTCCGGTACGGGAGAACGTCGCCTACGAGCAGTACTTC
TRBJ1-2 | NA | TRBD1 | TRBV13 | CASSPDRGYGYTF | TGTGCCAGCAGCCCGGACAGGGGCTATGGCTACACCTTC
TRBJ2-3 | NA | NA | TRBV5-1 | CASSSTTRTDTQYF | TGCGCCAGCAGCTCCACAACTAGAACAGATACGCAGTATTTT
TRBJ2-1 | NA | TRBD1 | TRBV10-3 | CAISETGTGGYNEQFF | TGTGCCATCAGTGAGACCGGGACAGGGGGCTACAATGAGCAGTTCTTC
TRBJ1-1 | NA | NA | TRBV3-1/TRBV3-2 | CASSQDGGRNTEAFF | TGTGCCAGCAGCCAAGATGGCGGGAGAAACACTGAAGCTTTCTTT
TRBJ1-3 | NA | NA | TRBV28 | CASTNLGGSSGNTIYF | TGTGCCAGCACCAATCTCGGTGGGAGCTCTGGAAACACCATATATTTT
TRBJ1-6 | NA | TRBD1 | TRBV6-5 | CASSYSHRGYNSPLHF | TGTGCCAGCAGTTACAGCCACAGGGGCTATAATTCACCCCTCCACTTT
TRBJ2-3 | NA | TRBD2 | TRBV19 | CASSIRSGAITQYF | TGTGCCAGTAGTATCCGAAGCGGGGCGATTACGCAGTATTTT
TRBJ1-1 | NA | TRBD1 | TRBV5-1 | CASSLALSDRGRWGSTEAFF | TGCGCCAGCAGCTTGGCCCTAAGCGACAGGGGGCGCTGGGGATCCACTGAAGCTTTCTTT
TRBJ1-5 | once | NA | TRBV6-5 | CASSYGPGNQPQHF | TGTGCCAGCAGTTACGGGCCGGGAAATCAGCCCCAGCATTTT